The rows below give T cell receptor beta chains drawn from one sample of a study of shared clonotypes between healthy human individuals. Measured with immunoSEQ multiplex PCR; TCRdb has only the in-frame clones, and not every one. The table lists 400,000 or so clones, about 96% of them singletons, with 0.32% in the top ten. Sequencing used memory CD8+ T cells sorted from blood. These receptors came from a young man in good health. The CDR3 runs from the conserved cysteine through the conserved F or W. Fields, in order: CDR3 protein, CDR3 DNA, J gene, clone size, V gene, D gene. The D gene is left open where the match is weak. The listing skips clone size in some rows; elsewhere it reads once, few, many or a size class.

CASSSQLAGGQETQYF,TGTGCCAGCAGCTCACAATTAGCGGGGGGGCAAGAGACCCAGTACTTC,TRBJ2-5,.,TRBV5-4,TRBD2
CSVAKSSGGYNEQFF,TGCAGCGTTGCTAAGAGTAGCGGGGGATACAATGAGCAGTTCTTC,TRBJ2-1,few,TRBV29-1,TRBD2
CASSFRGSGDQRGDTQYF,TGTGCCAGCAGCTTTAGAGGTAGCGGGGACCAACGGGGAGATACGCAGTATTTT,TRBJ2-3,.,TRBV5-6,TRBD2
CASSFSGRNTGELFF,TGTGCCAGCAGCTTCAGCGGGAGGAACACCGGGGAGCTGTTTTTT,TRBJ2-2,once,TRBV11-2,TRBD2
CASSSVQAGGFYEQYF,TGTGCCAGCAGTTCGGTCCAGGCAGGCGGGTTCTACGAGCAGTACTTC,TRBJ2-7,.,TRBV6-5,.
CASSPTSGTTYEQYF,TGCGCCAGCAGCCCCACTAGCGGCACCACCTACGAGCAGTACTTC,TRBJ2-7,.,TRBV5-1,TRBD2
CASSLPGTSSQETQYF,TGTGCCAGCAGCTTGCCTGGGACTAGCAGTCAAGAGACCCAGTACTTC,TRBJ2-5,.,TRBV5-6,TRBD2
CASSEITDTQYF,TGCGCCAGCAGTGAGATCACAGATACGCAGTATTTT,TRBJ2-3,.,TRBV10-2,.
CATNPGHVAYQPQHF,TGTGCCACGAACCCGGGGCACGTGGCTTATCAGCCCCAGCATTTT,TRBJ1-5,.,TRBV6-4,.
CASSLRTGGTDTQYF,TGTGCCAGCAGCTTGAGGACAGGGGGCACAGATACGCAGTATTTT,TRBJ2-3,once,TRBV5-4,TRBD1
CASSLRRGLAGGPGDTQYF,TGTGCCAGTAGCCTGCGCAGGGGGCTAGCGGGAGGGCCCGGAGATACGCAGTATTTT,TRBJ2-3,.,TRBV19,TRBD2
CASSISPFNYGYTF,TGTGCCAGTAGTATCTCACCATTTAACTATGGCTACACCTTC,TRBJ1-2,few,TRBV19,.
CASSQARGRGEAFF,TGTGCCAGCAGCCAAGCTCGGGGGCGCGGTGAAGCTTTCTTT,TRBJ1-1,.,TRBV14,.
CASSLGRGSGNTIYF,TGTGCCAGCAGTTTGGGCCGGGGCTCTGGAAACACCATATATTTT,TRBJ1-3,.,TRBV27,.
CASSLGTGETQYF,TGTGCCAGCAGCTTAGGGACAGGGGAGACCCAGTACTTC,TRBJ2-5,.,TRBV7-9,TRBD1
CASSLGANTEAFF,TGTGCCAGCAGTTTAGGGGCGAACACTGAAGCTTTCTTT,TRBJ1-1,once,TRBV13,.
CASLHSGLNTGELFF,TGTGCCAGCCTACATAGCGGGTTAAACACCGGGGAGCTGTTTTTT,TRBJ2-2,.,TRBV2,TRBD2
CAISDAGHITDTQYF,TGTGCCATCAGTGATGCGGGTCACATCACAGATACGCAGTATTTT,TRBJ2-3,.,TRBV10-3,.
CASSGRGNTGELFF,TGTGCCAGCAGTGGTCGGGGTAACACCGGGGAGCTGTTTTTT,TRBJ2-2,.,TRBV2,.
CAWREGPGNTIYF,TGTGCCTGGAGGGAAGGGCCCGGAAACACCATATATTTT,TRBJ1-3,.,TRBV30,.
CASSHRDRGTDTQYF,TGTGCCAGCAGCCACCGGGACAGGGGCACAGATACGCAGTATTTT,TRBJ2-3,.,TRBV11-2,TRBD1
CASSLIGGVTYEQYF,TGCGCCAGCAGCTTAATTGGAGGGGTGACCTACGAGCAGTACTTC,TRBJ2-7,.,TRBV5-1,.
CASSLTSGTEQYF,TGTGCCAGCAGCTTAACTAGCGGGACCGAGCAGTACTTC,TRBJ2-7,.,TRBV7-3,TRBD2
CASWPRNNEKLFF,TGTGCCAGCTGGCCAAGGAATAATGAAAAACTGTTTTTT,TRBJ1-4,.,TRBV2,.
CASSLRGYTEAFF,TGTGCCAGCAGCTTACGAGGGTACACTGAAGCTTTCTTT,TRBJ1-1,.,TRBV7-9,.
CAISESQGETYEQYF,TGTGCCATCAGTGAAAGTCAGGGCGAAACCTACGAGCAGTACTTC,TRBJ2-7,.,TRBV10-3,.
CASSPGELNTEAFF,TGTGCCAGCAGCCCGGGAGAGTTGAACACTGAAGCTTTCTTT,TRBJ1-1,once,TRBV11-1,.
CASSSGASNEKLFF,TGTGCCAGCAGCTCGGGGGCCTCTAATGAAAAACTGTTTTTT,TRBJ1-4,.,TRBV5-4,.
CASSKGSSGNTIYF,TGTGCCAGCAGTAAAGGAAGCTCTGGAAACACCATATATTTT,TRBJ1-3,.,TRBV6-5,.
CASGSIESADTQYF,TGCGCCAGCGGATCAATAGAGTCGGCAGATACGCAGTATTTT,TRBJ2-3,once,TRBV10-1,.
CASSLGPPQQYF,TGTGCCAGCAGCTTAGGCCCCCCTCAGCAGTACTTC,TRBJ2-7,.,TRBV7-2,.
CASRTGTHSNQPQHF,TGTGCCAGTAGAACCGGGACACATAGCAATCAGCCCCAGCATTTT,TRBJ1-5,.,TRBV19,.
CASRLTEVSNQPQHF,TGCGCCAGCAGACTCACGGAGGTTAGCAATCAGCCCCAGCATTTT,TRBJ1-5,once,TRBV4-1,.
CASSDREGTDTQYF,TGTGCCAGCAGTGACAGGGAAGGGACAGATACGCAGTATTTT,TRBJ2-3,.,TRBV6-4,.
CASSAGAVPSYNEQFF,TGTGCCAGCAGCGCCGGAGCAGTTCCCTCCTACAATGAGCAGTTCTTC,TRBJ2-1,.,TRBV7-9,.
CASRTTDTNQPQHF,TGTGCCAGTAGAACCACGGACACCAATCAGCCCCAGCATTTT,TRBJ1-5,.,TRBV19,.
CAWSHRTATGELFF,TGTGCCTGGAGCCACCGGACGGCAACCGGGGAGCTGTTTTTT,TRBJ2-2,.,TRBV30,.
CASSQDGLAAETQYF,TGCGCCAGCAGCCAAGATGGCCTAGCAGCAGAGACCCAGTACTTC,TRBJ2-5,.,TRBV4-1,.
CASSLRGGRTLTDTQYF,TGCGCCAGCAGCTTGCGTGGGGGGAGAACCCTCACAGATACGCAGTATTTT,TRBJ2-3,.,TRBV5-1,.
CTSSQAGTGGPYSNQPQHF,TGCACCAGCAGCCAGGCTGGGACAGGGGGACCTTATAGCAATCAGCCCCAGCATTTT,TRBJ1-5,.,TRBV1,.
CASSPPGRGGTEQFF,TGTGCCAGCAGTCCTCCCGGGAGGGGGGGGACTGAGCAGTTCTTC,TRBJ2-1,.,TRBV6-5,TRBD2
CSVRQGVGNTIYF,TGCAGCGTACGACAGGGGGTAGGAAACACCATATATTTT,TRBJ1-3,.,TRBV29-1,TRBD1
CASSQVGGEDTQYF,TGTGCCAGCAGCCAAGTGGGGGGGGAAGATACGCAGTATTTT,TRBJ2-3,.,TRBV14,TRBD2
CASRFTCSSYSYEQYF,TGTGCAAGTCGCTTTACTTGTAGCTCCTACTCCTACGAGCAGTACTTC,TRBJ2-7,.,TRBV12-2,.
CASSTQGADTGELFF,TGTGCCAGCAGCACACAGGGGGCGGACACCGGGGAGCTGTTTTTT,TRBJ2-2,.,TRBV7-3,TRBD1
CASSQGSPITDTQYF,TGTGCCAGCAGCCAAGGTTCTCCAATCACAGATACGCAGTATTTT,TRBJ2-3,.,TRBV4-2,.
CASSPPTGAGELFF,TGTGCCAGCAGTCCCCCCACAGGGGCCGGGGAGCTGTTTTTT,TRBJ2-2,.,TRBV6-5,TRBD1
CASSLLAGSSYNEQFF,TGTGCCAGCAGTTTACTAGCGGGGAGCTCCTACAATGAGCAGTTCTTC,TRBJ2-1,once,TRBV6-5,TRBD2
CASSLGGTGELFF,TGTGCCAGCAGCTTAGGGGGCACCGGGGAGCTGTTTTTT,TRBJ2-2,.,TRBV7-2,.